Included here is one TCR beta chain sequence, with context. Its cognate antigen is unknown. This entry is derived from a study of monozygotic twins with inflammatory bowel disease. General observations from the study: Neither one strong signal nor one clonotype associated with IBD was supported. Repertoire similarity did not differ between concordant and discordant twins, possibly owing to limited power.

TCRdb re-called the 5' RACE reads and catalogs CDR3 proteins one per entry, DNA excluded. This sample's clone table lists around 100,000 distinct CDR3 sequences. CDR1 is LGHDT and CDR2 is YNNKEL in the germline V gene (reference sequence). There are 17 residues in the CDR3. This receptor was identified in a human donor with ulcerative colitis or Crohn's disease, or a healthy co-twin of an affected twin (not recorded which). The sequenced sample consisted of blood. The chain uses TRBV3-1 and TRBJ2-7; TCRdb's assignment of TRBD2 cannot be checked, as there is no DNA. The CDR3 sequence is CASSQVPVWRADYEQYF.